This T cell receptor beta chain was sequenced for a study of beta chain features in type 1 diabetes. Study background: Across every sample, some 110 million sorted cells were examined in total. Study-wide points: The naive, central memory and Treg TCRB repertoires looked more alike in patients than they did in healthy donors. Since sequencing was performed on cDNA, cells with high TCR expression could be over-represented. TCRB rearrangement may or may not be influenced by HLA type; here this remained unresolved. TCRB CDR3s from Type 1 diabetes patients were moderately but significantly shorter in all four CD4+ subsets.

Reverse transcribing all isolated RNA meant expressed TCRB transcripts were sequenced. Method: immunoSEQ multiplex PCR; TCRdb's copy keeps in-frame clones and lacks some. The sample has hundreds of thousands of clones; around 15% are singletons. With respect to this clone: No antigen is known for it. One end of the junction does not line up with germline, which may come from a read error.

Germline CDR1 SGHRS, CDR2 YFSETQ. This CDR3 region has 17 residues. The V and J genes are TRBV5-1 and TRBJ2-3; 11 bases match TRBD2. The specimen sequenced was naive CD4+ T cells from blood. This TCR came from a man aged 25 to 45 with type 1 diabetes. The CDR3, as DNA: TGCGCCAGCAGCTTATCCCCCGGGACTAGCGGCACAGATGCGCAGTATTTT. It yields the protein CASSLSPGTSGTDAQYF.